The clone carrying this T cell receptor (beta chain) was found a few times. Its antigen is unidentified. Treatment given: approximately nine-day PBMC culture with coronavirus spike peptide pools or control peptides (ViraFEST assay). V was trimmed by 5 bases and J by 5 bases, leaving 12 bases between them. The CDR3 extends over 13 amino acids. CDR1 and CDR2 from the germline V gene are SGHAT and FQNNGV. These data belong to a study of vaccination and CD4 T cells after COVID-19. Background on the study: Everyone enrolled got two doses of BNT162b2 or mRNA-1273 vaccine.

The Oncomine TCR Beta short-read assay was applied to DNA of cultured CD4+ T cells. It was from cultured CD4+ T cells that genomic DNA was extracted. TCRdb re-called the PCR reads through MiXCR, storing one row per CDR3 protein. The sample yields about 21,000 distinct CDR3 sequences, under 60% seen once. The chain combines TRBV11-2 with TRBJ1-1; possible D gene TRBD1, 5 bases. The specimen sequenced was CD4+ T cells from blood, cultured in vitro. This clonotype was sampled from a human donor who had recovered from COVID-19. Here the CDR3 reads CASSPFRGTEAFF. Here the CDR3 DNA reads TGTGCCAGCAGCCCCTTCCGGGGGACTGAAGCTTTCTTT.